This T cell receptor beta chain was identified in a study of OX40 agonist ivuxolimab in advanced cancers. Assay used: immunoSEQ multiplex PCR; TCRdb lists only in-frame clones, some missing. In the table there are about 33,000 clones, about 87% of which are singletons. Germline V CDR1 and CDR2: SGDLS, YYNGEE. The CDR3 covers 12 residues. Trimming cost V 1 base and J 10 bases, with 10 bases left between them. The chain links TRBV9 to TRBJ2-3; TRBD1 is a possible D gene (5 bases). This clonotype was obtained from an adult with an advanced solid tumor such as melanoma, head and neck, liver or kidney cancer. The input for sequencing was CD4+ or CD8+ T cells sorted from blood, taken in a trial of the OX40 agonist ivuxolimab. The CDR3 loop reads CASSVYQGPQYF. CDR3 coding DNA: TGTGCCAGCAGCGTATACCAGGGTCCGCAGTATTTT.